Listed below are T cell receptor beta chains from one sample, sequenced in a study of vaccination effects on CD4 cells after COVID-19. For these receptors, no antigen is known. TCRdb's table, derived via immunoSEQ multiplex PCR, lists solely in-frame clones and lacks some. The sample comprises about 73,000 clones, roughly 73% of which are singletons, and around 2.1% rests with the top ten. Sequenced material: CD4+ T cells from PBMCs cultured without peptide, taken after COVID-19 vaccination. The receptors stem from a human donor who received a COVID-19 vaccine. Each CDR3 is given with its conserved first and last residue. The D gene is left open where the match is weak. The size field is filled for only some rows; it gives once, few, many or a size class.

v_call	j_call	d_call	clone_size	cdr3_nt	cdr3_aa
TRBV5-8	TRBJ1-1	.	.	TGTGCCAGCAGCTTGTGGCAGGGAGGCACTGAAGCTTTCTTT	CASSLWQGGTEAFF
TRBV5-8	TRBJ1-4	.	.	TGTGCCAGCAGCTTGGCGAGGCAGGGATTGGAAAAACTGTTTTTT	CASSLARQGLEKLFF
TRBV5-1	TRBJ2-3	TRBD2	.	TGCGCCAGCACCCAACCGGGACTAGGTGTCGCAGATACGCAGTATTTT	CASTQPGLGVADTQYF
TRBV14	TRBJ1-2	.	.	TGTGCCAGCAGCCAAATGGCAGACAGCTATGGCTACACCTTC	CASSQMADSYGYTF
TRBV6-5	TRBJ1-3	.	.	TGTGCCAGTCGGGGGGGGCCCCACTCTGGAAACACCATATATTTT	CASRGGPHSGNTIYF
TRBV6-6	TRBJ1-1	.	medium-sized	TGTGCCAGCAGCTTAGCGAACACTGAAGCTTTCTTT	CASSLANTEAFF
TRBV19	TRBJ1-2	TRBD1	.	TGTGCCAGTAATCCCGGGACAGGGGGCTATGGCTACACCTTC	CASNPGTGGYGYTF
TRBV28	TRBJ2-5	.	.	TGTGCCAGCAGTTTACCCCTACACGGGTATGTCCAGTACTTC	CASSLPLHGYVQYF
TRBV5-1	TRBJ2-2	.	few	TGCGCCAGCAGCTTGGTGTCGGCGGGCGGGGAGCTGTTTTTT	CASSLVSAGGELFF
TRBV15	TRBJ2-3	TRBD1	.	TGTGCCACCAGCAGAGCCAGGGGGCAGGATACGCAGTATTTT	CATSRARGQDTQYF
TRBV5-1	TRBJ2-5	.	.	TGCGCCAGCAGCTTGGACCCCCGGGCGGAAGAGACCCAGTACTTC	CASSLDPRAEETQYF
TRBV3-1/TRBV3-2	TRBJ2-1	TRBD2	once	TGTGCCAGCAGTAAGTCGGGGGGGCTCCACAATGAGCAGTTCTTC	CASSKSGGLHNEQFF
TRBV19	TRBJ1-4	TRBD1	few	TGTGCCAGTAGGGCCGGGGACAGGGGATTTGAAAAACTGTTTTTT	CASRAGDRGFEKLFF
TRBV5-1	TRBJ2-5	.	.	TGCGCCAGCAGCTCCATGGGGGCTGCGTTACAGACCCAGTACTTC	CASSSMGAALQTQYF
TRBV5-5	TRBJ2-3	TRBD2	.	TGTGCCAGCAGCTCCCGACTAGCGGGGGGTACTAGCACAGATACGCAGTATTTT	CASSSRLAGGTSTDTQYF
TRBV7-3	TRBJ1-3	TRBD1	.	TGTGCCAGCAGCTTAAATCCGGGCAGGGGGATCTCTGGAAACACCATATATTTT	CASSLNPGRGISGNTIYF
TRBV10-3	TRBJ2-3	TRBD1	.	TGTGCCATCAGTCTAGGGACAGCCACAGATACGCAGTATTTT	CAISLGTATDTQYF
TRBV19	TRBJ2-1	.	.	TGTGCCAGTAGTATAGTACCTAGCTCCTACAATGAGCAGTTCTTC	CASSIVPSSYNEQFF
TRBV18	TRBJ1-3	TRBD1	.	TGTGCCAGCTCACCATCGGGACAGAGCTCTGGAAACACCATATATTTT	CASSPSGQSSGNTIYF
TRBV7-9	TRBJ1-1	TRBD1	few	TGTGCCAGCAGCTTATCGACCAGGGACAGGGTTAACTTT	CASSLSTRDRVNF
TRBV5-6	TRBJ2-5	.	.	TGTGCCAGCAGCTTGGTTGGCTTGCAAAACCAAGAGACCCAGTACTTC	CASSLVGLQNQETQYF
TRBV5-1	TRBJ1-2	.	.	TGCGCCAGCAGCCTAACGGCCGCAACTAACTATGGCTACACCTTC	CASSLTAATNYGYTF
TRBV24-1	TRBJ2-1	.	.	TGTGCCACCAGTGATACCGGGACTGTGACCTACAATGAGCAGTTCTTC	CATSDTGTVTYNEQFF
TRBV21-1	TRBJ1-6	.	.	TGTGCCAGCAGCAAAGATGAGGAACAGGGTAAGAATTCACCCCTCCACTTT	CASSKDEEQGKNSPLHF
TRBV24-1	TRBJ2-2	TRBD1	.	TGTGCCACCCGCGGAACAGGGGGTACCGGGGAGCTGTTTTTT	CATRGTGGTGELFF
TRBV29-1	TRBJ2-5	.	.	TGCAGCGTTGGCGTTACGGTGGGAGAGACCCAGTACTTC	CSVGVTVGETQYF
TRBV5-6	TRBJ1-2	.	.	TGTGCCAGCAGCCTTTTGGGAGGGAATACTAACTATGGCTACACCTTC	CASSLLGGNTNYGYTF
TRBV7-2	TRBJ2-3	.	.	TGTGCCAGCAGCTTAAGCCAGGGGCTGACAGATACGCAGTATTTT	CASSLSQGLTDTQYF
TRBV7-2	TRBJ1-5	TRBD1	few	TGTGCCAGCAGCTTCGGGGACAGGCCCGGGCCCCAGCATTTT	CASSFGDRPGPQHF
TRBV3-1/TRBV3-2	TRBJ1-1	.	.	TGTGCCAGCAGGTATGAGGGTTTGGCTGAAGCTTTCTTT	CASRYEGLAEAFF
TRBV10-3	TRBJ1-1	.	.	TGTGCCATCAGTGAGTCAGAGAAGGAAGCTTTCTTT	CAISESEKEAFF
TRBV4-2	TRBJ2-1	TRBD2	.	TGTGCCAGCAGCCAAGGGTCCGGCGGGGGGGTAAGTTGGAATGAGCAGTTCTTC	CASSQGSGGGVSWNEQFF
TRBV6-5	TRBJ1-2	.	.	TGTGCCAGCAGTCCAGACCTCTACTATGGCTACACCTTC	CASSPDLYYGYTF
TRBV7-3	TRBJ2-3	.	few	TGTGCCAGCAGCCCTGGGGTGCGGGGGCCCACAGATACGCAGTATTTT	CASSPGVRGPTDTQYF
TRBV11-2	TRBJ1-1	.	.	TGTGCCAGCAGCTTAGTACGGGGATCGAACACTGAAGCTTTCTTT	CASSLVRGSNTEAFF
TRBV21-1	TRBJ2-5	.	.	TGTGCCAGCAGCAAGGAGCGGAGGGGACAGGGAGCAGGGAAAGAGACCCAGTACTTC	CASSKERRGQGAGKETQYF
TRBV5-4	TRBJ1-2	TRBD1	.	TGTGCCAGCAGCAAGGACAGGGCTAACTATGGCTACACCTTC	CASSKDRANYGYTF
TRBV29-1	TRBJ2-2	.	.	TGCAGCGTTTTTACGAACACCGGGGAGCTGTTTTTT	CSVFTNTGELFF
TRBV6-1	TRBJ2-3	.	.	TGTGCCAGCAGTGAAGCAATGGGGGATACGCAGTATTTT	CASSEAMGDTQYF
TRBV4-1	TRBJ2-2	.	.	TGCGCCAGCAGCCAAGGACAGGCGTATGCCGGGGAGCTGTTTTTT	CASSQGQAYAGELFF
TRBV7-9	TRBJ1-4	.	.	TGTGCCAGCAGCCCTGTGAATAGGGGGACTAATGAAAAACTGTTTTTT	CASSPVNRGTNEKLFF
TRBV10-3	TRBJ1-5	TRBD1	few	TGTGCCATCAGTGGGACAGGGGGGACAGATCAGCCCCAGCATTTT	CAISGTGGTDQPQHF
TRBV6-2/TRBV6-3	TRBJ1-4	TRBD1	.	TGTGCCAGCAGTTACGCAGGGGGCTTGGATGAAAAACTGTTTTTT	CASSYAGGLDEKLFF
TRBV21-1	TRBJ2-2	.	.	TGTGCCAGCAGCTTACCACCCGGGACTAGCGGGGGGACGAACACCGGGGAGCTGTTTTTT	CASSLPPGTSGGTNTGELFF
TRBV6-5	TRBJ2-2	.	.	TGTGCCACCACTCGCGGGACAGTTTCCCCCGGGGAGCTGTTTTTT	CATTRGTVSPGELFF
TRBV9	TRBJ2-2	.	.	TGTGCCAGCAGCGCCAGGGGTGGCACCGGGGAGCTGTTTTTT	CASSARGGTGELFF
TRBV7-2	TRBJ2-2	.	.	TGTGCCATTCTACGGGTGTCCACCGGGGAGCTGTTTTTT	CAILRVSTGELFF
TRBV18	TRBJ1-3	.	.	TGTGCCAGCTCACCACCCGACGGCGGACCCTCTGGAAACACCATATATTTT	CASSPPDGGPSGNTIYF
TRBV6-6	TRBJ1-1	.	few	TGTGCCAGTTACGAAACGGGGGTCAGGGCCACTGAAGCTTTCTTT	CASYETGVRATEAFF
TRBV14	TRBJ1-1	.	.	TGTGCCAGCAGCCTAGGGACGGCTGAAGCTTTCTTT	CASSLGTAEAFF
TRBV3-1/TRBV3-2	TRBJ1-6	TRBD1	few	TGTGCCAGCAGCCACGTGGGGACAGGGTCCAATTCACCCCTCCACTTT	CASSHVGTGSNSPLHF
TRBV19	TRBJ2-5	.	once	TGTGCCAGTAGTACCAGGGGAGAGACCCAGTACTTC	CASSTRGETQYF
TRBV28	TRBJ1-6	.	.	TGTGCCAGCATGTCGGAGAGATCCTATAATTCACCCCTCCACTTT	CASMSERSYNSPLHF
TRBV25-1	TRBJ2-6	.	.	TGTGCCAGTCGCCCATCTGGGGCCAACGTCCTGACTTTC	CASRPSGANVLTF
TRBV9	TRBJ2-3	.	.	TGTGCCAGCAGCCCTAATGTTGACGATACGCAGTATTTT	CASSPNVDDTQYF
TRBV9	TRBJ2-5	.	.	TGTGCCAGCAGCGTAGAAACAGGGAAGACCCAGTACTTC	CASSVETGKTQYF
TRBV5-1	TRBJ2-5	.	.	TGCGCCAGCAGCGTGCGGTCCAGTACCGAAGAGACCCAGTACTTC	CASSVRSSTEETQYF
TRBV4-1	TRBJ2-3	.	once	TGCGCCAGCAGCCAAGATCTGGAAGATACGCAGTATTTT	CASSQDLEDTQYF